The TCR beta chain described here comes from a study of blood T cell repertoires in COVID-19. Overall study: Acute and convalescent COVID-19 samples came from the United States, Italy and Spain.

The authors' processing: Amplifying reference gene primers gave estimates of nucleated cell counts. Method: immunoSEQ multiplex PCR; TCRdb's copy keeps in-frame clones and lacks some. The DNA gave D and trimming, while V, J and clone size come from that table. The profile covers some 150,000 clones, with around 89% appearing a single time and roughly 0.77% taken by the ten largest. The source is a young woman who had recovered from COVID-19. The sample comprised PBMCs or T cells enriched from blood (not recorded which).

The CDR3 DNA reads TGTGCCAGCAGTTTAAGTCCAGTATTACGAGAGCAGTTCTTC. Amino acid sequence: CASSLSPVLREQFF. J is TRBJ2-1 and V is TRBV28; D gene uncertain. The germline V gene has CDR1 MDHEN and CDR2 SYDVKM. V was shortened by 2 bases and J by 10 bases, with 15 bases between the two germline ends. This CDR3 has 14 amino acids.